Presented here are 20 T cell receptor beta chains from one specimen sequenced in a study of cytomegalovirus exposure and HLA in healthy donors. PCR was performed using 60 Vbeta and 13 Jbeta primers. The method was immunoSEQ multiplex PCR; TCRdb's version includes in-frame clones alone and lacks a portion of them. The sample has 120,000 to 150,000 clones, 75% to 90% seen once. Sequencing was done on a sample of PBMCs. Receptors originate from a female donor in good health and CMV-seronegative.

The chain employs TRBV5-4 and TRBJ2-1, with 7 bases identical to TRBD2. Germline CDR1 reads SGHNT; CDR2 reads YYREEE (reference sequence). The CDR3 loop spans 18 amino acids. Losses at the gene ends were 5 bases for V and 4 bases for J; bases not matched to a gene: 18. CDR3 bases: TGTGCCAGCAGGTGGGGTCCTCCGGGAGGTCCCCTATACAATGAGCAGTTCTTC. Its protein is CASRWGPPGGPLYNEQFF.

The chain uses TRBV4-1 and TRBJ1-4, with D possibly TRBD1 on 5 matching bases. This CDR3 has 16 residues. Trimming pared 1 base from V and 2 bases from J, leaving 11 bases between. Germline CDR1 reads MGHRA; CDR2 reads YSYEKL. The CDR3 protein is CASSQGVRATNEKLFF. CDR3 coding DNA: TGCGCCAGCAGCCAAGGGGTCAGGGCTACTAATGAAAAACTGTTTTTT.

J is TRBJ2-5 and V is TRBV2; 12 bases fit TRBD1. Germline V lookup: CDR1 SNHLY, CDR2 FYNNEI. The CDR3 consists of 14 residues. After removal of 5 bases from V and 4 bases from J, the junction contained 2 bases not matched to a gene. CDR3 amino acids: CASSLGQGAETQYF. CDR3 coding DNA: TGTGCCAGCAGTTTGGGACAGGGGGCAGAGACCCAGTACTTC. The full variable domain, with the rest looked up from reference TRBV2 and TRBJ2-5, is EPEVTQTPSHQVTQMGQEVILRCVPISNHLYFYWYRQILGQKVEFLVSFYNNEISEKSEIFDDQFSVERPDGSNFTLKIRSTKLEDSAMYFCASSLGQGAETQYFGPGTRLLVL.

CDR3 bases: TGTGCCAGCAGTGCCGGGACTAGCGCCTCCGAGCAGTACTTC. Its protein is CASSAGTSASEQYF. The chain couples TRBV6-1 to TRBJ2-7, with 10 bases fitting TRBD2. Germline V lookup: CDR1 MNHNS, CDR2 SASEGT. This CDR3 comprises 14 residues. The J segment lost 6 bases and the V segment lost 4 bases, leaving 6 bases of the junction unmatched.

The chain is built from TRBV29-1 and TRBJ1-2; TRBD1 agrees at 8 bases. The V gene's germline CDR1 is SQVTM and CDR2 ANQGSEA. The CDR3 sequence is 13 residues long. Germline trimming cut 6 bases from V and 0 bases from J; bases unmatched to any gene: 3. This chain's CDR3 is CSVPTGANYGYTF. In nucleotides, the CDR3 is TGCAGCGTCCCGACAGGGGCTAACTATGGCTACACCTTC. The full variable domain, its missing parts supplied by reference TRBV29-1 and TRBJ1-2, is SAVISQKPSRDICQRGTSLTIQCQVDSQVTMMFWYRQQPGQSLTLIATANQGSEATYESGFVIDKFPISRPNLTFSTLTVSNMSPEDSSIYLCSVPTGANYGYTFGSGTRLTVV.

The gene calls are TRBV30 and TRBJ1-2; a possible D gene is TRBD1 (5 bases). CDR3 length: 12 residues. V lost 5 bases and J 7 bases, leaving 14 bases between the germline ends. The V gene's germline CDR1 is GTSNPN and CDR2 SVGIG (reference sequence). CDR3 sequence: CAWEGRELGYTF. The CDR3, as DNA: TGTGCCTGGGAGGGGAGGGAACTTGGCTACACCTTC.

Here the CDR3 DNA reads TGTGCCAGCAGTGTAACGGGGGAGGAGACCCAGTACTTC. Translation gives CASSVTGEETQYF. The gene calls are TRBV25-1 and TRBJ2-5; weak D call: TRBD2 (6 bases). There are 13 residues in the CDR3. The V gene's germline CDR1 is MGHDK and CDR2 SYGVNS. Trimming took 4 bases from V and 5 from J, leaving 11 bases between them.

Comments on this clone: Other DNA variants within this sample encode the same CDR3. The chain couples TRBV7-9 to TRBJ2-1, with 7 bases lining up with TRBD1. V lost 5 bases, J lost 3 bases, and 7 bases stayed unmatched. There are 15 residues in the CDR3. Germline V lookup: CDR1 SEHNR, CDR2 FQNEAQ (reference sequence). The CDR3 sequence is CASSLGAGGYNEQFF. The CDR3, as DNA: TGTGCCAGCAGCCTGGGGGCAGGGGGCTACAATGAGCAGTTCTTC.

The chain has TRBV27 and TRBJ2-7; 8 bases line up with TRBD1. Trimming at V came to 5 bases and at J to 6 bases, leaving 15 bases not matched to a gene. Germline CDR1 and CDR2: MNHEY and SMNVEV (reference sequence). The CDR3 contains 16 residues. The CDR3 sequence is CASSSRSRQGAGEQYF. The CDR3 region has the DNA TGTGCCAGCAGTAGTCGGTCGAGGCAGGGGGCAGGCGAGCAGTACTTC.

The V call is TRBV5-1, the J call TRBJ2-2, with 10 bases aligning to TRBD1. CDR3 length: 14 amino acids. Losses at the gene ends were 7 bases for V and 7 bases for J; bases not matched to a gene: 7. CDR1 SGHRS and CDR2 YFSETQ come from the germline V gene. The CDR3 DNA reads as TGCGCCAGCGGCCTCGGACAGGGGGTCGGGGAGCTGTTTTTT. Translating gives CASGLGQGVGELFF.

This clone came up a few times. V and J are TRBV7-2 and TRBJ2-1; tentative D call: TRBD2 (6 bases). This CDR3 contains 15 residues. V lost 2 bases, J lost 0 bases, and 8 bases lay in between. CDR1 is SGHTA and CDR2 is FQGNSA in the germline V gene. For the CDR3, the DNA is TGTGCCAGCAGCTTATTGGGGGGCTCCTACAATGAGCAGTTCTTC. It specifies CASSLLGGSYNEQFF.

CDR3: CASSPFDSETQYF. In DNA form, the CDR3 reads TGTGCCAGCTCACCATTCGATAGTGAGACCCAGTACTTC. This chain links TRBV18 with TRBJ2-5; D not certain. The CDR3 runs 13 residues. Germline V gives CDR1 KGHSH, CDR2 LQKENI. Trimming stripped 2 bases from V and 5 bases from J, with 9 bases between.

This chain links TRBV29-1 with TRBJ2-1; 7 bases align to TRBD1. Trimming took 5 bases from V and 1 from J; bases not matched to a gene: 8. In germline, CDR1 is SQVTM, CDR2 ANQGSEA. This CDR3 spans 15 amino acids. In DNA form, the CDR3 reads TGCAGCGTTCTACAGGGGTCGGTATCCTACAATGAGCAGTTCTTC. Translated: CSVLQGSVSYNEQFF.

This clone appeared a few times. The chain couples TRBV29-1 to TRBJ1-5; the match to TRBD1 covers 8 bases. V lost 5 bases, J lost 6 bases, and 6 bases stayed unmatched. This CDR3 has 13 residues. From germline, CDR1 is SQVTM and CDR2 ANQGSEA. The CDR3 DNA follows: TGCAGCGTTTCAGGGGGCGGCAGTCAGCCCCAGCATTTT. This gives the protein CSVSGGGSQPQHF.

The V call is TRBV30, the J call TRBJ2-1; 7 bases match TRBD2. CDR1 is GTSNPN and CDR2 is SVGIG in the germline V gene (reference sequence). The CDR3 is 14 residues long. The V segment lost 4 bases and the J segment 10 bases; nucleotides outside the gene matches: 13. The CDR3 reads CAWTTGVAGGEQFF. The CDR3, as DNA: TGTGCCTGGACCACGGGGGTGGCCGGGGGGGAGCAGTTCTTC.

This chain connects TRBV27 to TRBJ1-1; D is uncertain. Per germline, CDR1 MNHEY and CDR2 SMNVEV (reference sequence). The V end lost 5 bases, the J end lost 3 bases, and 7 bases lay between the germline ends. CDR3 size: 12 residues. The CDR3 reads CASSARDTEAFF. DNA for the CDR3: TGTGCCAGCAGTGCACGGGACACTGAAGCTTTCTTT.

This clone was counted once. This CDR3 reads CASSSGDEGQPQHF. CDR3 in DNA: TGCGCCAGCAGCTCGGGGGATGAAGGTCAGCCCCAGCATTTT. The chain uses TRBV5-1 and TRBJ1-5, with D perhaps TRBD1 (5 bases). Germline loops: CDR1 SGHRS, CDR2 YFSETQ. The CDR3 loop spans 14 amino acids. The V end lost 3 bases, the J end lost 6 bases, and 13 bases lay between the germline ends.

The chain carries TRBV6-6 and TRBJ2-3, with 10 bases identical to TRBD2. V was pared by 2 bases and J by 2 bases, with 4 bases of the junction left unmatched. Germline-derived CDR1 and CDR2 are MNHNY and SVGAGI (reference sequence). The CDR3 is 16 amino acids. The CDR3 sequence is CASSYGLAGDTDTQYF. In nucleotides, the CDR3 is TGTGCCAGCAGTTACGGCCTAGCGGGAGACACAGATACGCAGTATTTT.

This chain connects TRBV5-6 to TRBJ2-1; 9 positions agree with TRBD1. From germline, CDR1 is SGHDT and CDR2 YYEEEE. J was trimmed by 3 bases and V by 0 bases; bases with no gene match: 10. This CDR3 is 18 amino acids long. In DNA, the CDR3 is TGTGCCAGCAGCTTGGGTCCAGGACAGGGGACCTACTACAATGAGCAGTTCTTC. This sequence encodes CASSLGPGQGTYYNEQFF.

As DNA, the CDR3 is TGTGCCAGCAGCCTCGGTCCTAATGAAAAACTGTTTTTT. This sequence encodes CASSLGPNEKLFF. The genes are TRBV5-5 and TRBJ1-4; no reliable D call. This CDR3 region has 13 residues. The V end lost 4 bases, the J end lost 3 bases, and 7 bases lay between the germline ends. Looked up from germline, CDR1 is SGHKS and CDR2 is YYEKEE (reference sequence). The full variable domain, with the rest looked up from reference TRBV5-5 and TRBJ1-4, is DAGVTQSPTHLIKTRGQQVTLRCSPISGHKSVSWYQQVLGQGPQFIFQYYEKEERGRGNFPDRFSARQFPNYSSELNVNALLLGDSALYLCASSLGPNEKLFFGSGTQLSVL.